Within the sample, the clone carrying this TCR beta chain is medium-sized. These data belong to a study of breast tumors, draining lymph nodes, adjacent tissues. TCRdb ran MiXCR on the multiplex PCR reads and lists one entry per CDR3 protein. The table shows 100,000 or so distinct CDR3 sequences, with 21% occurring only once. The V gene's germline CDR1 is SNHLY and CDR2 FYNNEI. The V gene lost 5 bases and the J gene lost 9 bases, with 8 bases spanning the gap. This CDR3 has 10 amino acids. Samples came from axillary lymph nodes draining the breast cancer. This chain links TRBV2 with TRBJ2-7; D gene uncertain. Material: axillary lymph node tissue. This clonotype was obtained from a female donor with breast cancer. Some clones in this sample may be carry-over from other donors' samples. This chain's CDR3 is CASSNIGQYF. The CDR3 coding sequence is TGTGCCAGCAGTAATATAGGGCAGTACTTC.